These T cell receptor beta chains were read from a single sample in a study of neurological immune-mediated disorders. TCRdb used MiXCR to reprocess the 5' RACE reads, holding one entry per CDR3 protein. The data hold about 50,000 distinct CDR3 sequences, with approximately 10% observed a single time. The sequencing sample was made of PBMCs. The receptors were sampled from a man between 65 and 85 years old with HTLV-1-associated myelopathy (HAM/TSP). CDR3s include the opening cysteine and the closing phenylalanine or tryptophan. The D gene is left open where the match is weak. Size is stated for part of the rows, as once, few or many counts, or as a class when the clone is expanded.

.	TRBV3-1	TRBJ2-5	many	CASSQGNTETQYF	TGTGCCAGCAGCCAAGGCAACACAGAGACCCAGTACTTC
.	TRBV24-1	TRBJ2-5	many	CATSETVETQYF	TGTGCCACCAGTGAAACGGTGGAGACCCAGTACTTC
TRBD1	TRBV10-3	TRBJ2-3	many	CATGTGVLGDTQYF	TGTGCCACCGGGACAGGGGTTTTGGGAGATACGCAGTATTTT
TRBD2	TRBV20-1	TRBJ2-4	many	CSAWEGPDGIQYF	TGCAGTGCTTGGGAGGGCCCGGATGGCATTCAGTACTTC
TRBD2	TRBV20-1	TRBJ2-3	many	CSPGGGTDTQYF	TGCAGTCCCGGGGGGGGCACAGATACGCAGTATTTT
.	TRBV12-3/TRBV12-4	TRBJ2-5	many	CASSLRSNAQETQYF	TGTGCCAGCAGTTTACGGAGTAACGCACAAGAGACCCAGTACTTC
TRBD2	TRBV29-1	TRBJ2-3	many	CSVLSASGVTDTQYF	TGCAGCGTTCTCTCGGCTAGCGGGGTCACAGATACGCAGTATTTT
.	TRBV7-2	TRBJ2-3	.	CASRFRRRESTDTQYF	TGTGCCAGCAGATTCCGGCGACGGGAGAGCACAGATACGCAGTATTTT
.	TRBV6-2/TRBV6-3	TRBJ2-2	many	CASRNTGSSLLTGELFF	TGTGCCAGCAGGAACACAGGCTCCTCCCTGCTCACCGGGGAGCTGTTTTTT
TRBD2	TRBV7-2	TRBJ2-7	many	CASSRTGGPQYEQYF	TGTGCCAGCAGCCGAACGGGGGGGCCTCAGTATGAGCAGTACTTC
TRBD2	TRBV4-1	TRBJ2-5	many	CASSQEAREGLETQYF	TGCGCCAGCAGCCAAGAAGCTCGGGAGGGTTTGGAGACCCAGTACTTC
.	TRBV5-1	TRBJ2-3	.	CASSLRTAGTDTQYF	TGCGCCAGCAGCTTAAGGACAGCGGGCACAGATACGCAGTATTTT
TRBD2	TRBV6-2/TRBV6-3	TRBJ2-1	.	CASSYPRGSGISYNEQFF	TGTGCCAGCAGTTACCCTCGGGGTAGCGGGATTTCCTACAATGAGCAGTTCTTC
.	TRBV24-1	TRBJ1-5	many	CATSDQGPNNQPQHF	TGTGCCACCAGTGACCAGGGACCGAATAATCAGCCCCAGCATTTT
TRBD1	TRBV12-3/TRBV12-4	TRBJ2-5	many	CASSEGTGGETQYF	TGTGCCAGCAGTGAAGGGACAGGGGGAGAGACCCAGTACTTC
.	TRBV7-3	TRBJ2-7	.	CASSPRAFGEQYF	TGTGCCAGCAGCCCTCGGGCGTTTGGGGAGCAGTACTTC
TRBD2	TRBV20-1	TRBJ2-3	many	CSARTSGRAPDTQYF	TGCAGTGCTAGAACCAGCGGGAGGGCCCCAGATACGCAGTATTTT
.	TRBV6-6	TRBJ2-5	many	CASSLGPSGGETQYF	TGTGCCAGCAGTTTAGGGCCAAGTGGGGGAGAGACCCAGTACTTC
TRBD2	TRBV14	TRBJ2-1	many	CASSQGLAGVNEQFF	TGTGCCAGCAGCCAGGGACTAGCGGGAGTAAATGAGCAGTTCTTC
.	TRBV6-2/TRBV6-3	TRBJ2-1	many	CASSYSRSLNGARAYNEQFF	TGTGCCAGCAGTTACTCGAGATCGTTAAACGGGGCGAGGGCCTACAATGAGCAGTTCTTC
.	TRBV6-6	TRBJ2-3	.	CASSYSGELQQYF	TGTGCCAGCAGTTACTCTGGGGAGTTACAGCAGTATTTT
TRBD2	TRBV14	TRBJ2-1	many	CASSQLAGAGEQFF	TGTGCCAGCAGCCAACTAGCGGGAGCAGGGGAGCAGTTCTTC
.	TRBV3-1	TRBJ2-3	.	CASSQDRGGTQYF	TGTGCCAGCAGCCAAGATCGAGGGGGTACGCAGTATTTT
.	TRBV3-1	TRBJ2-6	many	CASSYEGSGANVLTF	TGTGCCAGCAGCTACGAGGGGTCTGGGGCCAACGTCCTGACTTTC
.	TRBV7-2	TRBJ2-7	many	CASGSHYEQYF	TGTGCCAGCGGTTCTCACTACGAGCAGTACTTC
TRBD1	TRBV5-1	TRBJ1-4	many	CASSFGQASTNEKLFF	TGCGCCAGCAGCTTCGGACAGGCGTCAACTAATGAAAAACTGTTTTTT
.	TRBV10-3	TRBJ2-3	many	CAIMAGNTDTQYF	TGTGCCATCATGGCAGGGAACACAGATACGCAGTATTTT
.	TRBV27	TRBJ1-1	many	CASILRGKAFF	TGTGCCAGCATTTTACGGGGTAAAGCTTTCTTT